What follows is one T cell receptor (beta chain) and its context. Its antigen is not identified. Purity exceeded 95% in all sorted populations. The data were obtained in a study of beta chain features in type 1 diabetes. Study summary: Healthy donors and patients had similar age, gender and cell yields. Regarding the study as a whole: Type 1 diabetes patients showed a moderate but significant shortening of TCRB CDR3s in all four CD4+ subsets. A possible short-template PCR bias applies equally to patients and controls.

Sequenced material consisted of expressed TCRB transcripts (all of the isolated RNA was reverse transcribed). TCRdb keeps only in-frame clones here, not all; method: immunoSEQ multiplex PCR. The table includes 600,000 to 700,000 clones, around 12% detected once. Germline CDR1 reads MNHNY; CDR2 reads SVGAGI (reference sequence). The CDR3 runs to 14 residues. Trimming took 0 bases from V and 6 from J, leaving 8 bases between them. This sequence originates from a man aged 25 to 45 with type 1 diabetes. Sequenced: naive CD4+ T cells from blood. The V and J genes are TRBV6-6 and TRBJ2-2; D is possibly TRBD2 (6 bases). The CDR3 loop reads CASSYSREAGELFF. Here the CDR3 DNA reads TGTGCCAGCAGTTACTCGAGGGAGGCCGGGGAGCTGTTTTTT.